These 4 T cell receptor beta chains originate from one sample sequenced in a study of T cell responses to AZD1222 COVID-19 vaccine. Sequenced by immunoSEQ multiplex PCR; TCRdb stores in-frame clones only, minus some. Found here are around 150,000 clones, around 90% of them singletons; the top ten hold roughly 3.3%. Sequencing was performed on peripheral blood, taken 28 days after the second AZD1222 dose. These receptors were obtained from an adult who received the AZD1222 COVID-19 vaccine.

CDR3 sequence (DNA): TGTGCCACCAGTGATCCGACAAGGGGAGAGTCCTACAATGAGCAGTTCTTC. This translates into CATSDPTRGESYNEQFF. The chain recombines TRBV24-1 with TRBJ2-1; D is perhaps TRBD1 or TRBD2 (5 bases each). The CDR3 totals 17 residues. With 3 bases removed from V and 1 base from J, the gap between germline ends came to 15 bases. Germline V CDR1 and CDR2: KGHDR, SFDVKD.

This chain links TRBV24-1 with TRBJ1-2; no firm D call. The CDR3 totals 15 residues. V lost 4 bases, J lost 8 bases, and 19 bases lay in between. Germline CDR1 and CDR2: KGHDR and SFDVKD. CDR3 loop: CATSDSFGKPWGYTF. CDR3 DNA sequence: TGTGCCACCAGTGACTCTTTCGGGAAACCCTGGGGCTACACCTTC.

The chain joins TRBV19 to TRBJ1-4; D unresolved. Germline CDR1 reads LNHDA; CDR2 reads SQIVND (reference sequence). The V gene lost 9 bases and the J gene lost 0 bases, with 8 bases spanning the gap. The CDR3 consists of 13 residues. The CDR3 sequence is CASREATNEKLFF. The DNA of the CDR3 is TGTGCCAGCCGGGAAGCAACTAATGAAAAACTGTTTTTT.

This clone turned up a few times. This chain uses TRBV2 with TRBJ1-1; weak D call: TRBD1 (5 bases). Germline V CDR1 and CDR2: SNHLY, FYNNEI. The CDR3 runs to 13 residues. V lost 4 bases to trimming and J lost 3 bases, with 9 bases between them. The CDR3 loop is CASSGDGYTEAFF. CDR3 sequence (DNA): TGTGCCAGCAGTGGGGACGGCTACACTGAAGCTTTCTTT.